Reported below is one T cell receptor (beta chain). Its antigen is not yet known. Base qualities are not recorded, but no much larger clone differs from it by a single base. V is cut by 3 bases and J by 0 bases, and the space between the germline ends is 9 bases. From the germline V gene, CDR1 is MGHRA and CDR2 is YSYEKL. The CDR3 goes from the cysteine to the phenylalanine over 15 residues. Only the CDR3 part of the read is kept: 45 bases, read in frame from the first base. This specimen belongs to a study of siplizumab effects on memory and regulatory T cells (dated by TCRdb to the late 2010s). Describing the broader study: The study examined how the anti-CD2 antibody siplizumab affects alloreactive T-cell subsets in allogeneic mixed lymphocyte reactions built from human PBMCs. Broader findings and caveats from the paper: The suppressive function of proliferating Tregs from siplizumab cultures was not functionally confirmed. In reactions with siplizumab, an average of approximately 69% of mappable alloreactive CD4+ clones were Treg-derived, compared with 26.9% in control reactions. Sequences below about 10^-5 frequency were poorly captured, so only a minor fraction of alloreactive clones could be mapped to unstimulated subsets. Roughly 75-97% of proliferating CD4+ or CD8+ clones could not be assigned a naive or memory phenotype. Greater diversity appeared to be present in unstimulated naive T cells than in memory T cells, and a substantial contribution to the alloresponse seemed to be made by naive cells. The cumulative frequency of alloreactive sequences that could be traced back to unstimulated CD4+ memory T cells was significantly reduced by siplizumab.

Sorted unstimulated T cells and proliferating T cells recovered from mixed lymphocyte reactions were subjected to TCRbeta CDR3 sequencing. Fresh whole blood from roughly 10 HLA-typed healthy donors was used to isolate PBMCs. To map where alloreactive clones came from, CD4+ regulatory T cells in the unstimulated state were FACS-sorted. Library prep was done by the immunoSEQ multiplex PCR assay. Each sample had 90,000 to 100,000 TCR templates assayed by the deep sequencing platform. Genomic DNA extracted from sorted T cells was used for TCRbeta CDR3 sequencing. On the authors' methods: Clonal analysis of TCRbeta CDR3 data was done in the R programming language. Alloreactive CD4+ and CD8+ clones were defined by comparing unstimulated samples with post-reaction CFSE-low samples. Regulatory or non-regulatory origin of alloreactive CD4+ clones was assigned by matching sequences to the sorted unstimulated Treg and non-Treg repertoires. This is the immuneACCESS table as TCRdb keeps it, with only in-frame sequences that have V and J called. A part of the clones is gone; compared with another copy, unresolved V genes explain less than half, and the rest is unexplained. That table is the source of V, J and clone size, and D and trimming were worked out from the DNA. The sample profile shows about 110,000 clones; about 90% of them were found once. 0.65% to 0.9% of the sample is held by the ten biggest clonotypes.

Specimen: Tregs sorted from blood. The chain is encoded by TRBV4-1 joined to TRBJ1-3; the D region possibly corresponds to TRBD1 (6 bases align). The receptor was derived from a human donor in good health. The CDR3 region: CASSQTGSSGNTIYF. The sequence in DNA is TGCGCCAGCAGCCAGACAGGCAGCTCTGGAAACACCATATATTTT.